This TCR beta chain is from a study of blood T cell repertoires in COVID-19 (dated by TCRdb to the early 2020s). Regarding the study in general: Collaborator samples came from the United States, Italy and Spain and covered acute and convalescent phases of COVID-19. The prospective study material was composed of cDNA or gDNA derived from T cells, B-cell-depleted T cells, or PBMCs. Deeply sampled blood TCRbeta repertoires from subjects exposed to, actively infected with, or recovered from COVID-19 were included in the dataset. A freely available public database, intended as a resource for researchers studying the immune response to SARS-CoV-2, is where the repertoires were released. The samples were drawn from two sources: the first 160 participants of the ongoing ImmuneRACE study, and 950 to 1,500 subjects contributed by 6 global collaborators. A de-identified subject ID, COVID-19 status, age in years and sex were almost always included in the sample metadata. Where available, HLA class I and class II types were obtained from metadata supplied by the sample provider rather than from assay-based typing. What the study reported, not specific to this receptor: The quantity of clinical and demographic metadata differed by source and by participant and was supplied without curation.

The CDR3 runs 13 amino acids, cysteine and phenylalanine included. Only the CDR3 region is kept as DNA, spanning 39 bases read in frame from base 1. V sheds 3 bases and J sheds 6 bases, leaving 12 bases between their ends. TCRbeta CDR3 regions were amplified from genomic DNA using the immunoSEQ Assay, a bias-controlled multiplex PCR. On the authors' methods: Nucleated cell counts per sample were estimated from amplification of reference gene primers within the assay. To quantify the absolute abundance of each unique TCRbeta CDR3 rearrangement, sequence reads were collapsed and filtered. For each sample, productive Simpson clonality was calculated as the square root of Simpson's diversity index across productive rearrangements. In its TCRdb copy, this immuneACCESS table keeps in-frame sequences only and misses some clones. Where compared with another copy, unresolved V genes explain less than half of these, and the others have no known cause. V, J and clone size derive from that table, while D and trimming were established from the DNA sequence. A total of approximately 230,000 clones appear in this sample, about 80% of them only once. 15% of the sample is held by the ten biggest clonotypes.

Participants in the prospective study were aged 18 to 89 years, lived in some 24 United States geographic areas, and enrolled through a virtual design. Cohort assignment in the prospective study relied on participant-reported clinical history from a screening survey and a study questionnaire. ImmuneRACE Cohort 3 recovered participants were defined by two consecutive negative NP/OP PCR tests, healthcare professional clearance, or symptom resolution. Mobile phlebotomists in the prospective study collected whole blood, serum and a nasopharyngeal or oropharyngeal swab from every participant. Prospective study participants could optionally give additional blood draws and questionnaires over a 2-month period. Prospective study blood samples were shipped either frozen or at room temperature before DNA extraction. Notes on this clone: Its antigen is currently not known. One base away there is no much larger clone; base qualities are not given.

The sequence joins TRBV12-3 or TRBV12-4 to TRBJ2-7; D gene: possibly TRBD2, on 5 matching bases. Sequencing was done on a sample of PBMCs or T cells enriched from blood (not recorded which). The TCR was taken from a man in his forties or fifties who had recovered from COVID-19. CDR3 protein: CASSLFEGREQYF. The DNA sequence is TGTGCCAGCAGTTTGTTTGAGGGTCGCGAGCAGTACTTC.